What follows are 28 T cell receptor beta chains derived from one specimen sequenced in a study of blood T cell repertoires in COVID-19. Profiling relied on immunoSEQ multiplex PCR, and the TCRdb table lists in-frame clones only, not all of them. The sample records about 120,000 clones, 70% to 75% being singletons. The sequenced sample was peripheral blood. These receptors originate from a man between 60 and 75 years old with acute or convalescent COVID-19.

The V and J genes are TRBV5-5 and TRBJ1-1; D possibly corresponds to TRBD1 (6 bases). Germline loops: CDR1 SGHKS, CDR2 YYEKEE (reference sequence). V gave up 0 bases and J gave up 3 bases, with 15 bases separating them. The CDR3 has 16 amino acids. The CDR3 sequence: CASSLDLLGGDTEAFF. The CDR3, as DNA: TGTGCCAGCAGCTTGGATCTTTTAGGGGGGGACACTGAAGCTTTCTTT.

The chain carries TRBV3-1 (or the pseudogene TRBV3-2) and TRBJ2-7; 11 bases are shared with TRBD2. The V and J ends lost 5 bases and 2 bases, in that order; junction bases with no gene match: 14. The CDR3 runs 18 residues. CDR1 and CDR2 from the germline V gene are LGHDT and YNNKEL (reference sequence). Here the CDR3 DNA reads TGTGCCAGCAGCACCCCATCCGGGACTAGCGGAGTGGCCTACGAGCAGTACTTC. This encodes CASSTPSGTSGVAYEQYF.

The genes are TRBV29-1 and TRBJ1-2; 8 positions match TRBD1. Germline trimming cut 4 bases from V and 7 bases from J; bases unmatched to any gene: 11. In germline, CDR1 is SQVTM, CDR2 ANQGSEA. The CDR3 is made up of 14 amino acids. The CDR3 DNA sequence: TGCAGCGTTGGGAAAACACAGGGGGGGCTTGGCTACACCTTC. This encodes CSVGKTQGGLGYTF.

In this sample, this clone turned up once. This chain joins TRBV3-1 (or the pseudogene TRBV3-2) and TRBJ1-4, with a tentative D call TRBD1 (5 bases). This CDR3 is built from 14 residues. CDR1 and CDR2 from the germline V gene are LGHDT and YNNKEL (reference sequence). V shed 8 bases and J shed 8 bases, with 18 bases lying between them. CDR3 sequence: CASRSSGRDEKLFF. The CDR3 DNA is TGTGCCAGCCGTTCTTCAGGGAGGGACGAAAAACTGTTTTTT.

This chain joins TRBV10-2 and TRBJ2-1; 12 bases are a match to TRBD1. Germline loops: CDR1 WSHSY, CDR2 SAAADI. The junction had 9 bases not matched to a gene; V was cut back by 7 bases and J by 5 bases. The length of the CDR3 is 16 residues. CDR3 region: CASMKGQGARNNEQFF. DNA of the CDR3: TGCGCCAGCATGAAGGGACAGGGGGCGCGGAACAATGAGCAGTTCTTC.

This clone occurred a few times. This chain connects TRBV4-1 to TRBJ2-5; 8 nucleotides align to TRBD2. J gave up 5 bases and V 1 base, and 12 bases lay outside the gene matches. The CDR3 totals 17 residues. Germline CDR1 MGHRA, CDR2 YSYEKL. The CDR3 nucleotides read TGCGCCAGCAGCCAAGCCGGCGGCGGGAGGACTCGGGAGACCCAGTACTTC. This translates into CASSQAGGGRTRETQYF.

A few counts support this clone. The chain is built from TRBV5-8 and TRBJ2-1; 7 bases agree with TRBD2. The CDR3 is 15 residues long. Germline V gene lookup returns CDR1 SGHTS and CDR2 YDEGEE. V shed 0 bases and J 4 bases; nucleotides not matched to a gene: 4. The CDR3 protein is CASSLGLAVYNEQFF. For the CDR3, the DNA is TGTGCCAGCAGCTTGGGGCTAGCGGTTTACAATGAGCAGTTCTTC.

The CDR3 nucleotides read TGTGCCAGCAGCTACGGGCTAGGGGTCTCCTACAATGAGCAGTTCTTC. It codes for CASSYGLGVSYNEQFF. The gene calls are TRBV7-3 and TRBJ2-1; a weak D match, TRBD1 (5 bases). The germline gives CDR1 SGHTA, CDR2 FQGTGA. The germline V and J ends were trimmed by 4 bases and 0 bases, with 13 bases remaining between them. The CDR3 covers 16 residues.

The chain employs TRBV27 and TRBJ1-1; a weak D match, TRBD1 (6 bases). The CDR3 runs 14 residues. Looked up from germline, CDR1 is MNHEY and CDR2 is SMNVEV (reference sequence). V was trimmed by 8 bases and J by 0 bases, leaving 13 bases between them. The CDR3 coding sequence is TGTGCCAGCCAGGGCGACAGGCTGAACACTGAAGCTTTCTTT. Protein: CASQGDRLNTEAFF.

This chain connects TRBV19 to TRBJ1-2; a weak D match, TRBD1 (5 bases). V lost 1 base, J lost 8 bases, and 8 bases lay in between. In germline, CDR1 is LNHDA, CDR2 SQIVND (reference sequence). This CDR3 region has 12 residues. The CDR3: CASSIGGGGYTF. The CDR3 DNA follows: TGTGCCAGTAGTATAGGCGGGGGAGGCTACACCTTC.

The rearrangement uses TRBV5-1 and TRBJ2-7, with TRBD1 matching 7 bases. The junction had 7 bases not matched to a gene; V was cut back by 3 bases and J by 4 bases. This CDR3 region has 14 residues. CDR1 and CDR2 (germline): SGHRS, YFSETQ. The CDR3 protein is CASSSGQDSYEQYF. DNA for the CDR3: TGCGCCAGCAGCTCCGGACAGGATTCGTACGAGCAGTACTTC.

The V gene is TRBV30, the J gene TRBJ2-5; 10 bases are shared with TRBD2. Germline V gene data show CDR1 as GTSNPN and CDR2 as SVGIG (reference sequence). The CDR3 is 14 amino acids. With 2 bases clipped from V and 4 bases from J, the junction kept 4 bases outside the gene matches. The CDR3 region is CAWSRASGGETQYF. DNA of the CDR3: TGTGCCTGGAGTCGGGCTAGCGGGGGAGAGACCCAGTACTTC.

The CDR3 loop reads CASSFGGGLAGEQFF. CDR3 in DNA: TGTGCCAGCAGCTTCGGCGGGGGCCTTGCGGGGGAGCAGTTCTTC. This sequence joins TRBV7-2 and TRBJ2-1, with D possibly matching TRBD2 (7 bases). The CDR3 spans 15 residues. Germline values: CDR1 SGHTA, CDR2 FQGNSA. Trimming took 3 bases from V and 10 from J, leaving 19 bases between them.

The chain is built from TRBV9 and TRBJ1-4; D might be TRBD1 (6 bases). The germline V and J ends were trimmed by 4 bases and 8 bases, with 15 bases remaining between them. From germline, CDR1 is SGDLS and CDR2 YYNGEE. The CDR3 spans 14 residues. For the CDR3, the DNA is TGTGCCAGCAGCTTGGGACAAGGCCGGGAAAAACTGTTTTTT. Protein: CASSLGQGREKLFF. Based on the CDR3 plus reference TRBV9 and TRBJ1-4, the full variable domain is DSGVTQTPKHLITATGQRVTLRCSPRSGDLSVYWYQQSLDQGLQFLIQYYNGEERAKGNILERFSAQQFPDLHSELNLSSLELGDSALYFCASSLGQGREKLFFGSGTQLSVL.

The J gene is TRBJ2-3, the V gene TRBV6-5; 12 nucleotides align to TRBD2. Trimming removed 5 bases from V and 3 bases from J; junction bases left unmatched: 3. Germline CDR1 reads MNHEY; CDR2 reads SVGAGI. CDR3 length: 15 residues. DNA for the CDR3: TGTGCCAGCAGTACAACTAGCGGGAGGACAGATACGCAGTATTTT. It translates to CASSTTSGRTDTQYF.

The chain is built from TRBV7-3 and TRBJ2-7, with D perhaps matching TRBD1 (7 bases). Trimming stripped 5 bases from V and 6 bases from J, with 14 bases between. CDR3 length: 13 amino acids. CDR1 is SGHTA, CDR2 FQGTGA, per germline. Here the CDR3 reads CASSSAQGGEQYF. For the CDR3, the DNA is TGTGCCAGCAGCAGCGCCCAGGGGGGCGAGCAGTACTTC.

The chain combines TRBV27 with TRBJ2-5; TRBD2 matches at 12 bases. From germline, CDR1 is MNHEY and CDR2 SMNVEV (reference sequence). The CDR3 runs 16 residues. V was clipped by 2 bases and J by 4 bases; unmatched bases: 5. In nucleotides, the CDR3 is TGTGCCAGCAGTTTAATGCCGGGACTAGCGGGAGAGACCCAGTACTTC. As protein: CASSLMPGLAGETQYF.

This clone was picked up one time. The rearrangement uses TRBV6-5 and TRBJ1-2; the D is unclear. The germline V gene has CDR1 MNHEY and CDR2 SVGAGI. CDR3 size: 14 residues. V lost 2 bases, J lost 2 bases, and 9 bases lay in between. CDR3 nucleotide sequence: TGTGCCAGCAGTTACGAACCTATAAACTATGGCTACACCTTC. It translates to CASSYEPINYGYTF.

This clone showed up just a few times. The V and J genes are TRBV5-6 and TRBJ2-2; the D is unclear. The CDR3 runs to 13 residues. The germline V gene has CDR1 SGHDT and CDR2 YYEEEE. V shed 1 base and J shed 3 bases, with 4 bases lying between them. CDR3 sequence: CASSLYDTGELFF. The CDR3, as DNA: TGTGCCAGCAGCTTGTATGACACCGGGGAGCTGTTTTTT. The whole variable domain, filled in from reference TRBV5-6 and TRBJ2-2, reads DAGVTQSPTHLIKTRGQQVTLRCSPKSGHDTVSWYQQALGQGPQFIFQYYEEEERQRGNFPDRFSGHQFPNYSSELNVNALLLGDSALYLCASSLYDTGELFFGEGSRLTVL.

This clone showed up just once. This chain joins TRBV19 and TRBJ2-7, with 8 bases lining up with TRBD2. The CDR3 sequence is 15 residues long. V shed 3 bases, J shed 1 base, and the junction held 5 bases outside the gene matches. Germline CDR1 LNHDA, CDR2 SQIVND (reference sequence). Here the CDR3 DNA reads TGTGCCAGTAGTATTTCGGGGGGGCCTTCCTACGAGCAGTACTTC. It translates to CASSISGGPSYEQYF.

The CDR3 DNA reads TGTGCCAGCAGGGCGGACTTTAATTCACCCCTCCACTTT. Its protein product is CASRADFNSPLHF. The chain is built from TRBV2 and TRBJ1-6; no definite D call. The CDR3 is 13 amino acids. V gave up 6 bases and J gave up 6 bases, with 9 bases separating them. Germline V CDR1 and CDR2: SNHLY, FYNNEI.

The chain links TRBV13 to TRBJ1-1, with a weak D call TRBD1 (5 bases). Germline CDR1 is PRHDT and CDR2 is FYEKMQ (reference sequence). This CDR3 has 10 amino acids. Trimming shortened V by 8 bases and J by 8 bases, and 9 bases separated the two germline ends. The CDR3 bases are TGTGCCAGCTCTTCAGGGGAAGCTTTCTTT. As protein: CASSSGEAFF.

This chain uses TRBV24-1 with TRBJ1-5; D perhaps matches TRBD1 (6 bases). The germline gives CDR1 KGHDR, CDR2 SFDVKD. V lost 5 bases and J lost 6, with 16 bases in between. The length of the CDR3 is 15 residues. This chain's CDR3 is CATSVDHRASQPQHF. The CDR3 DNA follows: TGTGCCACCAGTGTGGATCACAGGGCAAGTCAGCCCCAGCATTTT.

In this sample, this clone turned up a few times. The genes are TRBV10-3 and TRBJ2-7; 7 nucleotides agree with TRBD1. Germline trimming cut 10 bases from V and 3 bases from J; bases unmatched to any gene: 6. The germline CDR1 and CDR2 sequences are ENHRY and SYGVKD. There are 12 residues in the CDR3. CDR3: CATGTEYYEQYF. CDR3 sequence (DNA): TGTGCCACGGGGACAGAATACTACGAGCAGTACTTC.

The sample holds one count of this clone. The chain combines TRBV7-3 with TRBJ2-1, with TRBD2 identical over 10 bases. Germline CDR1 reads SGHTA; CDR2 reads FQGTGA. This CDR3 spans 17 amino acids. The trim removed 2 bases at V and 3 bases at J, leaving 7 bases unmatched. The CDR3: CASSLYSPSGSYNEQFF. CDR3 coding DNA: TGTGCCAGCAGCTTATATAGTCCTAGCGGGAGCTACAATGAGCAGTTCTTC.

The chain is built from TRBV18 and TRBJ2-1; TRBD2 agrees at 11 bases. The ends lost 2 bases at V and 0 bases at J; junction bases unmatched: 0. The CDR3 consists of 16 residues. Germline V gene data show CDR1 as KGHSH and CDR2 as LQKENI. The CDR3 reads CASSPGLAGSYNEQFF. CDR3 DNA: TGTGCCAGCTCACCAGGACTAGCGGGCTCCTACAATGAGCAGTTCTTC.

The chain combines TRBV19 with TRBJ2-2, with unresolved D. This CDR3 contains 15 residues. Germline CDR1 reads LNHDA; CDR2 reads SQIVND (reference sequence). The germline V and J ends were trimmed by 7 bases and 0 bases, with 12 bases remaining between them. Here the CDR3 DNA reads TGTGCCAGTACCTACAGAGCCGCGAACACCGGGGAGCTGTTTTTT. Its protein product is CASTYRAANTGELFF.

This rearrangement joins TRBV6-5 to TRBJ2-5; D is unresolved. In germline, CDR1 is MNHEY, CDR2 SVGAGI. This CDR3 is 15 amino acids long. V was clipped by 6 bases and J by 5 bases, with 19 bases between them. In nucleotides, the CDR3 is TGTGCCAGCAGGAGAGCTAGTTCGCGGTTTGAGACCCAGTACTTC. It is translated as CASRRASSRFETQYF.